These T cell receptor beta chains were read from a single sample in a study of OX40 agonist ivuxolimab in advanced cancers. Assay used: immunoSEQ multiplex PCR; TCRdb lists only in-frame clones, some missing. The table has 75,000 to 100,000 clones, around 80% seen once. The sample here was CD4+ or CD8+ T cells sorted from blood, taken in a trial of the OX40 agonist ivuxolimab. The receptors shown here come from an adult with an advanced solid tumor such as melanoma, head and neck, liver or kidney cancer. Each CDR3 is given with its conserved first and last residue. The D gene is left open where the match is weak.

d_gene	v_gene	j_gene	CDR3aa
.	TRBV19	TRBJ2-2	CASSIRQIYTGELFF
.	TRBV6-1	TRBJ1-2	CASSEKGGYTF
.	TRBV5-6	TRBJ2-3	CASSTGRRNTDTQYF
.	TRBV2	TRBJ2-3	CASSEAPWGEGGTDTQYF
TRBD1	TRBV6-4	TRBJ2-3	CASSVNRGDTQYF
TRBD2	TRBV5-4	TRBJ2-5	CASSSGGTSGGEETQYF
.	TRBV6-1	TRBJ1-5	CASSEVGNSNQPQHF
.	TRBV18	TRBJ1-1	CASSLSGEEAFF
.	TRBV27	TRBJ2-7	CASSFLASDHEQYF
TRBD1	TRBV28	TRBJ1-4	CASLQGNEKLFF
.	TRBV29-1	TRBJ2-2	CSVTDTGELFF